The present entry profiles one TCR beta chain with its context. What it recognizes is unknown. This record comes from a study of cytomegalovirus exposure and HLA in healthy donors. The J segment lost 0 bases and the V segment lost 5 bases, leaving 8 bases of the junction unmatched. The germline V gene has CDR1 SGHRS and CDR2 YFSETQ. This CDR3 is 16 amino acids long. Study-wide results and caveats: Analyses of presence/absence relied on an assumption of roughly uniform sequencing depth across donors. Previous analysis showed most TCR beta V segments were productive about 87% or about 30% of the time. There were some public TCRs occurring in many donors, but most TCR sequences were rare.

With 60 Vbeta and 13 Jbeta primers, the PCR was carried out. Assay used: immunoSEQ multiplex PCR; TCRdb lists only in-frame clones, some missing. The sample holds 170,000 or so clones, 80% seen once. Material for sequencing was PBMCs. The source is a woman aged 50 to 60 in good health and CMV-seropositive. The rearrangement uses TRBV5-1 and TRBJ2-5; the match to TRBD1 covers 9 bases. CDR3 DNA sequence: TGCGCCAGCAGATACACCGGGACAGGGTACCAAGAGACCCAGTACTTC. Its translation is CASRYTGTGYQETQYF.